The entry below describes one T cell receptor (beta chain). The antigen is undetermined. This entry is derived from a study of CD8+ T cells in alopecia areata. This sample's treatment: oral pan-JAK inhibitor, 5-10 mg twice daily. PBMCs served as the source from which CD4+ and CD8+ T cells were sorted. Points from the study as a whole: While patients received tofacitinib, many expanded lesional clones remained present in scalp and blood. Scalp clonality, along with expanded CD8+ clones among the top 100, was significantly decreased by tofacitinib. The study found TCR sharing across patients less clear than in mice, possibly for HLA reasons.

Following RNA extraction, reverse transcription yielded cDNA that acted as the sequencing template. Only in-frame clones appear in the TCRdb table, and some are missing; sequencing was by immunoSEQ multiplex PCR. The table shows roughly 190,000 clones, with approximately 60% occurring only once. The starting material was CD4+ T cells sorted from blood, obtained at week 4, from a patient treated with tofacitinib. This TCR derives from a human donor with alopecia areata.

CDR3 protein: CSVSDRVYGYTF. The CDR3 DNA sequence: TGCAGCGTCTCCGACAGGGTATATGGCTACACCTTC. The chain is built from TRBV29-1 and TRBJ1-2; 7 bases map to TRBD1. Trimming removed 6 bases from V and 5 bases from J; junction bases left unmatched: 6. The CDR3 has 12 amino acids. Looked up from germline, CDR1 is SQVTM and CDR2 is ANQGSEA.